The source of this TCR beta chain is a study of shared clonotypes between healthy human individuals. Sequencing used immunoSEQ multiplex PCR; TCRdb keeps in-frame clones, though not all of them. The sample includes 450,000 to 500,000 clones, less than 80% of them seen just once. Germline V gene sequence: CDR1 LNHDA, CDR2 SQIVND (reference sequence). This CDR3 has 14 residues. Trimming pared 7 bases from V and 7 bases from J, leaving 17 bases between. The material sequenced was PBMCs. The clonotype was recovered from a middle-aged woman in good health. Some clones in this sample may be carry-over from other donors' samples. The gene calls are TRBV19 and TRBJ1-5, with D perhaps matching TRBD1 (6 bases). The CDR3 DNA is TGTGCCAGTACCCCTGACAGGTCGGGACAGCCCCAGCATTTT. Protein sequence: CASTPDRSGQPQHF.